Sequencing of this T cell receptor beta chain was carried out in a study of control samples from healthy donors and cancer patients. This clone was seen more than once but under ten times. The ends were cut back, 5 bases at V and 0 bases at J, with 8 bases in the middle. The V gene's germline CDR1 is MNHEY and CDR2 SVGEGT. This CDR3 spans 13 amino acids. Sequencing was performed with immunoSEQ multiplex PCR; in TCRdb, only in-frame clones are kept and a portion is missing. The sample has 100,000 to 150,000 clones, 80% to 90% seen once. V gene TRBV6-2 or TRBV6-3 combines with J gene TRBJ2-7; D call uncertain. The sequencing input was blood. The clonotype originates from a man aged 50-59 years in good health. The CDR3, as DNA: TGTGCCAGCAGTAAAAGGTTCTCCTACGAGCAGTACTTC. Translated: CASSKRFSYEQYF.